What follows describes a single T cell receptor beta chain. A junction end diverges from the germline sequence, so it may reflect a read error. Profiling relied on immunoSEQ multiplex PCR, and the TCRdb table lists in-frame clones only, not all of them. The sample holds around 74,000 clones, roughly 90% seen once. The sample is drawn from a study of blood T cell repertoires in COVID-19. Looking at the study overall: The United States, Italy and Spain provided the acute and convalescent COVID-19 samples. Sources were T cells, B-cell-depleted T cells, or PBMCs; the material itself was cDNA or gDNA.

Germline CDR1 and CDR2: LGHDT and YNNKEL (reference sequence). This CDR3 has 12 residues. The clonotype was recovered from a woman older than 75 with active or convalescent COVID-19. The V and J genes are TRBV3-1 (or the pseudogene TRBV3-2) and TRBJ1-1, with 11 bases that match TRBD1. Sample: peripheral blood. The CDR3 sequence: CASSQTGQGGVF. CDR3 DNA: TGTGCCAGCAGCCAGACGGGACAGGGGGGAGTCTTT.